This TCR beta chain was sequenced during a study of OX40 agonist ivuxolimab in advanced cancers. Broader study findings: In CD8+ T cells, expanded clones were on average more numerous than in CD4+.

Germline V lookup: CDR1 SEHNR, CDR2 FQNEAQ (reference sequence). The CDR3 is made up of 15 amino acids. V was shortened by 1 base and J by 2 bases, with 11 bases between the two germline ends. The repertoire was sequenced with immunoSEQ multiplex PCR; TCRdb's copy has only in-frame clones and lacks some. The sample lists over 20,000 clones, roughly 78% seen once, with 1.1% to 1.5% in the top ten. Autoimmune disease history or systemic immunosuppression led to patients being barred. This clone was observed a single time. Its antigen is still unknown. This receptor was taken from an adult with an advanced solid tumor such as melanoma, head and neck, liver or kidney cancer. The chain couples TRBV7-9 to TRBJ1-2; D is unresolved. Sequenced material: CD4+ or CD8+ T cells sorted from blood, taken in a trial of the OX40 agonist ivuxolimab. The CDR3 reads CASSLDSHWNYGYTF. The CDR3 DNA reads TGTGCCAGCAGCTTAGACTCCCACTGGAACTATGGCTACACCTTC.